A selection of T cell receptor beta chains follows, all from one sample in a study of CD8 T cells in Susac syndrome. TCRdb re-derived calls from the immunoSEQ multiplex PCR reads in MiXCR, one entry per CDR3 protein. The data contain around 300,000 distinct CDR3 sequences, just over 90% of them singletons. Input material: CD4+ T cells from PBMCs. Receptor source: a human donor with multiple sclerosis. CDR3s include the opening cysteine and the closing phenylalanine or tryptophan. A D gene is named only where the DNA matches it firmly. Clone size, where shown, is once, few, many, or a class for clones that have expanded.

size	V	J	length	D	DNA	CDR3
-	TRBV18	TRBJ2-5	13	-	TGTGCCAGCAAGCAGACTATCCAAGAGACCCAGTACTTC	CASKQTIQETQYF
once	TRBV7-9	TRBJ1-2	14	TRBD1	TGTGCCAGCAGCCCCGGGACAGGTTACCGCAACCATACCTTC	CASSPGTGYRNHTF
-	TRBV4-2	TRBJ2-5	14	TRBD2	TGTGCCAGCGCTCAAGCGGGAGGGGCAGAGACCCAGTACTTC	CASAQAGGAETQYF
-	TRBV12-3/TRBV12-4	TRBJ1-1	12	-	TGTGCCAGCAGTAACAGCTACACTGAAGCTTTCTTT	CASSNSYTEAFF
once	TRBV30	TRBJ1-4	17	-	TGTGCCTGGAGTAGGCTGGAGCGGCGGGCAACTAATGAAAAACTGTTTTTT	CAWSRLERRATNEKLFF
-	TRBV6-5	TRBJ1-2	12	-	TGTGCCAGCAGTTATGGGTACTATGGCTACACCTTC	CASSYGYYGYTF
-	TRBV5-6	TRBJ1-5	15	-	TGTGCCAGCAGCTTGCGCGTGACGGGCAATCAGCCCCAGCATTTT	CASSLRVTGNQPQHF
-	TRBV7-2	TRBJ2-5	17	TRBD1	TGTGCCAGCAGCTTAGGGTTGGGACAGGGGGTGGGAGAGACCCAGTACTTC	CASSLGLGQGVGETQYF
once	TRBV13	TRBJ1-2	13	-	TGTGCCAGCAGCTTGAGTGAAATCTATGGCTACACCTTC	CASSLSEIYGYTF
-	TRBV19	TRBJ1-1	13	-	TGTGCCAGTAGTATCATGAAGGGGGAAAGGGCTTTCTTT	CASSIMKGERAFF
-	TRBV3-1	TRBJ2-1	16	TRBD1	TGTGCCAGCAGACAAAGCGGCCCAGGGGGCGAGGGTGAGCAGTTCTTC	CASRQSGPGGEGEQFF
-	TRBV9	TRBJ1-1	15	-	TGTGCCAGCAGCGTAGGGGGAGTAATGAACACTGAAGCTTTCTTT	CASSVGGVMNTEAFF
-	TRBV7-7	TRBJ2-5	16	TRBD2	TGTGCTAGCAGCTTAGGTCTAGCGGCCCGGCAAGAGACCCAGTACTTC	CASSLGLAARQETQYF
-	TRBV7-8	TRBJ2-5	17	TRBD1	TGTGCCAGCAGCTTAGGCTACCGGGACAGGGGGCGAGAGACCCAGTACTTC	CASSLGYRDRGRETQYF
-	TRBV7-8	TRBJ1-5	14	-	TGTGCCAGCAGCTTAAGCAGGGCCAATCAGCCCCAGCATTTT	CASSLSRANQPQHF
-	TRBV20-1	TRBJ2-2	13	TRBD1	TGCAGTGCTAGCCAACAGGGGAACGGGGAGCTGTTTTTT	CSASQQGNGELFF
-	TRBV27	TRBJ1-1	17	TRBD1	TGTGCCAGCAGTTTATACCGCGGGGGACAGGGTCACACTGAAGCTTTCTTT	CASSLYRGGQGHTEAFF
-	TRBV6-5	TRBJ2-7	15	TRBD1	TGTGCCAGCAGTTACTCGGACAGGGGGTCCTACGAGCAGTACTTC	CASSYSDRGSYEQYF
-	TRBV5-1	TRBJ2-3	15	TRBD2	TGCGCCAGCAGCCGGGGGGGAGCGGGAGTGGATACGCAGTATTTT	CASSRGGAGVDTQYF
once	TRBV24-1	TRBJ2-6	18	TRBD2	TGTGCCACCAGTGAGACTAGCGGGGGAGCCTCTGGGGCCAACGTCCTGACTTTC	CATSETSGGASGANVLTF
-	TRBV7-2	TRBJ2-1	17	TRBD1	TGTGCCAGCACCTTCCCTCGCCGGGACAGGGGGCGAAATGAGCAGTTCTTC	CASTFPRRDRGRNEQFF
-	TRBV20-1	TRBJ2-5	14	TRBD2	TGCAGTATTACAGCGGGGGGCGAGGGAGAGACCCAGTACTTC	CSITAGGEGETQYF
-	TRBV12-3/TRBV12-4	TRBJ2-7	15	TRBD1	TGTGCCAGCACCCGATCCGGGACAGGGGGTATTGAGCAGTACTTC	CASTRSGTGGIEQYF
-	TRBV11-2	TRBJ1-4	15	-	TGTGCCAGCAGCTTAATGACGGGGGTCAATGAAAAACTGTTTTTT	CASSLMTGVNEKLFF
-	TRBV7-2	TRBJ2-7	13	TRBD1	TGTGCCAGCACTCAATCGACAGGGAAGGTCCAGTACTTC	CASTQSTGKVQYF
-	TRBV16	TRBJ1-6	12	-	TGTGCCAGCAGCCAATCTAATTCACCCCTCCACTTT	CASSQSNSPLHF
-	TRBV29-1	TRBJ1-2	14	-	TGCAGCGTTTCAGGGCATTCGCTCAACTATGGCTACACCTTC	CSVSGHSLNYGYTF
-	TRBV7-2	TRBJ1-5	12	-	TGTGCCAGCAGCTTCCGGGGGCAGCCCCAGCATTTT	CASSFRGQPQHF
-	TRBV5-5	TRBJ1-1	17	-	TGTGCCAGCAGCCGAGGGTGGCAGGGAAGAGGAAACACTGAAGCTTTCTTT	CASSRGWQGRGNTEAFF
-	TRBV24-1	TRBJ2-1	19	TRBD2	TGTGCCACCAGCAGCCCGGGACTAGCGGGGGGCAGCTCCTACAATGAGCAGTTCTTC	CATSSPGLAGGSSYNEQFF
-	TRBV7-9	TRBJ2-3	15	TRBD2	TGTGCCAGCAGAGCCCTAGCGGGAGCAACAGATACGCAGTATTTT	CASRALAGATDTQYF
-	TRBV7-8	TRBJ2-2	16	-	TGTGCCAGCAGCTTAGCCGGGACACCCCCCGCCGGGGAGCTGTTTTTT	CASSLAGTPPAGELFF
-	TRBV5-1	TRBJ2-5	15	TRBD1	TGCGCCAGCAGCTTAACGGGACAGACACAAGAGACCCAGTACTTC	CASSLTGQTQETQYF
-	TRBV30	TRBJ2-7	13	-	TGTGCCTGGAGACTGGTTAGGGAAGGCGAGCAGTACTTC	CAWRLVREGEQYF
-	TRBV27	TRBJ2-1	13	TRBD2	TGTGCCAGCACCTGGACTAGCGGCAATGAGCAGTTCTTC	CASTWTSGNEQFF
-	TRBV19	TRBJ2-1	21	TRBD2	TGTGCCAGTAGTATAGATTGGGGGCTAGCGGGAGGGAGTAGCTCCTACAATGAGCAGTTCTTC	CASSIDWGLAGGSSSYNEQFF
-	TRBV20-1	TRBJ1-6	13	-	TGCAGTGCTAAGGCACGAGGAAATTCACCCCTCCACTTT	CSAKARGNSPLHF
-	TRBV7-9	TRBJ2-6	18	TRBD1	TGTGCCAGCAGCTCACAGACAGGGTCCGTGTCTGGGGCCAACGTCCTGACTTTC	CASSSQTGSVSGANVLTF
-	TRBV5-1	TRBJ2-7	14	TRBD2	TGCGCCAGCACCCCGAGCGGGGGGGCGAGGGAGCAGTACTTC	CASTPSGGAREQYF
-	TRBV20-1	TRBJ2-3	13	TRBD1	TGCAGTGCAGGGGACAGGGAAATAGATACGCAGTATTTT	CSAGDREIDTQYF
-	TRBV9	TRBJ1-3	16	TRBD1	TGTGCCAGCAGCGAAGACAGGGGAATCTCTGGAAACACCATATATTTT	CASSEDRGISGNTIYF
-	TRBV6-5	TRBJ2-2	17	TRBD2	TGTGCCAGCAGTTACACTGGCCGGGGGGGGCAATCCGGGGAGCTGTTTTTT	CASSYTGRGGQSGELFF
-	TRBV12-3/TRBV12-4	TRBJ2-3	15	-	TGTGCCAGCAGTTTCGGGGTTGGAGGTACAGATACGCAGTATTTT	CASSFGVGGTDTQYF
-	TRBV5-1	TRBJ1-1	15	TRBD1	TGCGCCAGCAGCCCAGAGCACAGGGGGAACACTGAAGCTTTCTTT	CASSPEHRGNTEAFF
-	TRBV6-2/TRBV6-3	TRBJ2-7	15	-	TGTGCCAGCAGCTCGACCCGACTGACCTCCTACGAGCAGTACTTC	CASSSTRLTSYEQYF
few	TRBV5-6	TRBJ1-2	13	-	TGTGCCAGCAGCTTAAATTCTAACTATGGCTACACCTTC	CASSLNSNYGYTF
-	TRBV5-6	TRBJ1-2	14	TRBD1	TGTGCCAGCAGCTTTTCCCTACAGGGGTATGGCTACACCTTC	CASSFSLQGYGYTF
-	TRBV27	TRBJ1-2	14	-	TGTGCCAGCAGTCCCGCGGGGAGGCTTGGCGGCTACACCTTC	CASSPAGRLGGYTF
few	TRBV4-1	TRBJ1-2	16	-	TGCGCCAGCAGCCAAGAAATTACCAGGGAAAACTATGGCTACACCTTC	CASSQEITRENYGYTF
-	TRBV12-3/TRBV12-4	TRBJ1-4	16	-	TGTGCCAGCAGTTTCGGTTCGGGTTCAACTAATGAAAAACTGTTTTTT	CASSFGSGSTNEKLFF
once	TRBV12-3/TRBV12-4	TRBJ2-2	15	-	TGTGCCAGCAGTTTAAGGGGATTCGGGACCGGGGAGCTGTTTTTT	CASSLRGFGTGELFF
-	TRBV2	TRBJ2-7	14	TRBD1	TGTGCCAGCAGGCGGGGGACAGGGGGCTACGAGCAGTACTTC	CASRRGTGGYEQYF
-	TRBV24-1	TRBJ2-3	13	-	TGTGCCACCGAGGGCGACAGCACAGATACGCAGTATTTT	CATEGDSTDTQYF
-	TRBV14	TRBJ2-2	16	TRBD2	TGTGCCAGCAGCCAACTTCTGGCGGGAGAACCCGGGGAGCTGTTTTTT	CASSQLLAGEPGELFF
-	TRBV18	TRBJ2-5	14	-	TGTGCCAGCTCACGGGGGACGGCGCAAGAGACCCAGTACTTC	CASSRGTAQETQYF
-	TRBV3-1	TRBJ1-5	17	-	TGTGCCAGCAGCCAAGGCCCTAGGATTGTAGGCAATCAGCCCCAGCATTTT	CASSQGPRIVGNQPQHF
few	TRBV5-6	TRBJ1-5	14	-	TGTGCCAGCAGCCTTTTGTTGGGAAATCAGCCCCAGCATTTT	CASSLLLGNQPQHF
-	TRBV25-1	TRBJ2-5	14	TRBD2	TGTGCCAGCAGTGCTGGGACTAGCGGGGGGACCCAGTACTTC	CASSAGTSGGTQYF
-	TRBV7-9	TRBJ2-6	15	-	TGTGCCAGCAGCCTCGGAGTGCCCCCGAGTTCCGTCCTGACTTTC	CASSLGVPPSSVLTF
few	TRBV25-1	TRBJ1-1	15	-	TGTGCCAGCAGTGATACGACAGCCCTGAACACTGAAGCTTTCTTT	CASSDTTALNTEAFF